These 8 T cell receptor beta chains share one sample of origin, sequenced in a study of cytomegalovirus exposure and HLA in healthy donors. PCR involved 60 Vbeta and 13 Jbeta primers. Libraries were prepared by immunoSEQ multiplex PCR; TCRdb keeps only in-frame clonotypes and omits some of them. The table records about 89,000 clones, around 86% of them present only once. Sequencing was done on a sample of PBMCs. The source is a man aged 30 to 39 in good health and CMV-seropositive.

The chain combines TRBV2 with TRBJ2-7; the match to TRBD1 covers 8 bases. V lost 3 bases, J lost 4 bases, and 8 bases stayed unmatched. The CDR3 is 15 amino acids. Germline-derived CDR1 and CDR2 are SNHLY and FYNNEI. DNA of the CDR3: TGTGCCAGCAGTGATGGCGGACAGGGAAAATACGAGCAGTACTTC. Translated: CASSDGGQGKYEQYF.

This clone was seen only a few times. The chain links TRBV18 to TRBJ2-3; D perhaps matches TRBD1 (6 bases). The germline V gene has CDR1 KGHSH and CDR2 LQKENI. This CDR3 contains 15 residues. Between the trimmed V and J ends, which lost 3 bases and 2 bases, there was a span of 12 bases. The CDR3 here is CASSPSTGTTDTQYF. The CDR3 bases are TGTGCCAGCTCACCGTCGACAGGTACCACAGATACGCAGTATTTT.

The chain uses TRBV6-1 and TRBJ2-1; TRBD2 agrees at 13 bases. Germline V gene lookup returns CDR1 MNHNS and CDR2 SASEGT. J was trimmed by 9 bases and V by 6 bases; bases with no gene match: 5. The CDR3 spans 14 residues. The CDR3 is CASRRTSGRFEQFF. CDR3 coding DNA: TGTGCCAGCAGGCGGACTAGCGGGAGATTTGAGCAGTTCTTC.

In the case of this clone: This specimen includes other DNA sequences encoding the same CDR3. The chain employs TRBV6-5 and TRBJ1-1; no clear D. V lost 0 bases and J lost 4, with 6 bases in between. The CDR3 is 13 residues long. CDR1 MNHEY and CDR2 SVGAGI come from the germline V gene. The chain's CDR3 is CASSYSRGTEAFF. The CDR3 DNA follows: TGTGCCAGCAGTTACTCGCGTGGCACTGAAGCTTTCTTT.

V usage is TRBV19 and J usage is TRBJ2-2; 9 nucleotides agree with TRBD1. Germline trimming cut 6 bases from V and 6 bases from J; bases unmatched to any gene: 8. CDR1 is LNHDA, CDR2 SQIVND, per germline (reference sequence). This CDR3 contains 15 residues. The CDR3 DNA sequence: TGTGCCAGTAGCCCCTGGGGACAGGGCGCCGGGGAGCTGTTTTTT. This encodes CASSPWGQGAGELFF.

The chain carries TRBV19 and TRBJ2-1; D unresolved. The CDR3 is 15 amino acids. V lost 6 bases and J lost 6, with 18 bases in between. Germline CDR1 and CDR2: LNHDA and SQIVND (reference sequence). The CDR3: CASRGLYPPGNEQFF. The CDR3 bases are TGTGCCAGTAGAGGCTTATACCCGCCGGGCAATGAGCAGTTCTTC.

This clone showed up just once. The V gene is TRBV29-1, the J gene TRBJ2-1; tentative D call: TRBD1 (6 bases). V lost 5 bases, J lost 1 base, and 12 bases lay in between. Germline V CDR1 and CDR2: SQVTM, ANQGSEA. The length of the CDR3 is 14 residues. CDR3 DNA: TGCAGCGTTCTGACAGGACCATCCTACAATGAGCAGTTCTTC. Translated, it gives CSVLTGPSYNEQFF.

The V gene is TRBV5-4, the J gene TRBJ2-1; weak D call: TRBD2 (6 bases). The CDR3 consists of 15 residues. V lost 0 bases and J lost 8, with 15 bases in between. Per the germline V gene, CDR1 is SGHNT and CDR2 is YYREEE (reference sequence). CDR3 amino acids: CASSLAATRGDEQFF. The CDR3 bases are TGTGCCAGCAGCTTGGCCGCGACTAGAGGCGATGAGCAGTTCTTC.